This TCR beta chain comes out of a study of shared clonotypes between healthy human individuals. The data were produced by immunoSEQ multiplex PCR, yet TCRdb's version contains in-frame clones alone and is incomplete. Here the sample spans a few million clones, just under 95% being singletons. Subsets obtained from CD4+ cells comprised CD45RA+ naive and CD45RA-negative memory cells. The CDR3 extends over 16 amino acids. V shed 2 bases and J 4 bases; nucleotides not matched to a gene: 7. From germline, CDR1 is SGHDN and CDR2 FVKESK. This receptor was identified in a man aged 18-30 years in good health. Some clones in this sample may be carry-over from other donors' samples. V gene TRBV14 combines with J gene TRBJ2-5; 10 nucleotides agree with TRBD2. The source material was naive CD4+ T cells from PBMCs. Subset in this sample: CD45RA+ positively selected. CDR3 region: CASSQKRVAGGETQYF. The CDR3 nucleotides are TGTGCCAGCAGCCAAAAGAGGGTAGCGGGAGGAGAGACCCAGTACTTC.